Below, 26 T cell receptor beta chains from the same sample are listed, as sequenced in a study of T-cell reconstitution after alpha-beta-depleted transplantation in children (dated by TCRdb to about 2016). Per the publication, the treatment or condition label means: allogeneic hematopoietic cell transplantation with graft depleted of TCRalphabeta T cells and CD19 B cells. The library came from PCR. The listed sequencing device is Illumina HiSeq 2500. TCR libraries were prepared with molecular barcoding, using unique molecular identifiers to normalize TCRbeta repertoire quantification. TCRdb took the public reads, trimmed them with fastp at Q25, ran MiXCR for clone calling and kept in-frame beta chains. Every distinct CDR3 protein forms one entry, paired with its most common genes and DNA. In all, the sample holds fewer than 700,000 distinct CDR3 sequences, and over 10% of those were seen once. About 2.2% of the sample rests with the top ten.

Sequences were derived from PBMCs, mostly from graft donor cells, sampled 360 days after TCRalphabeta/CD19-depleted stem cell transplant. The receptor set was obtained from a male patient under 18 who had a stem cell transplant for acute myeloid leukemia, so the T cells may come from the graft donor.

This clonotype turned up a few times. The chain carries TRBV7-2 and TRBJ2-3; TRBD2 agrees at 8 bases. This CDR3 has 16 residues. The germline V gene has CDR1 SGHTA and CDR2 FQGNSA. V lost 2 bases to trimming and J lost 4 bases; unmatched junction nucleotides: 8. This CDR3 reads CASSLILGRASDTQYF. The CDR3 DNA reads TGTGCCAGCAGCTTAATCCTCGGGAGGGCCTCAGATACGCAGTATTTT.

This clonotype appeared a few times. The rearrangement uses TRBV18 and TRBJ2-7, with TRBD2 identical over 7 bases. Germline V lookup: CDR1 KGHSH, CDR2 LQKENI. The CDR3 is 13 residues long. V gave up 6 bases and J gave up 3 bases; unmatched junction bases: 5. CDR3 sequence (DNA): TGTGCCAGCTCGGTGACTAGCAGCTACGAGCAGTACTTC. Translating gives CASSVTSSYEQYF.

Only a few counts were recorded for this clonotype. The V gene is TRBV7-3, the J gene TRBJ2-3, with unresolved D. V dropped 2 bases and J dropped 3 bases, with 9 bases sitting between them. CDR1 and CDR2 from the germline V gene are SGHTA and FQGTGA. The CDR3 extends over 14 amino acids. The CDR3 region has the DNA TGTGCCAGCAGCTTACTTTCCCCTACAGATACGCAGTATTTT. Protein: CASSLLSPTDTQYF. The whole variable domain, filled in from reference TRBV7-3 and TRBJ2-3, reads GAGVSQTPSNKVTEKGKYVELRCDPISGHTALYWYRQSLGQGPEFLIYFQGTGAADDSGLPNDRFFAVRPEGSVSTLKIQRTERGDSAVYLCASSLLSPTDTQYFGPGTRLTVL.

This clonotype was seen more than once but under ten times. This chain uses TRBV3-1 with TRBJ2-3; 12 bases are shared with TRBD2. The V segment lost 1 base and the J segment 2 bases; nucleotides outside the gene matches: 13. This CDR3 is built from 20 residues. The V gene's germline CDR1 is LGHDT and CDR2 YNNKEL (reference sequence). The CDR3 DNA is TGTGCCAGCAGCCAAGCCTGGGGCGCGACTAGCGGGAGTTCCACAGATACGCAGTATTTT. This encodes CASSQAWGATSGSSTDTQYF.

This clonotype has a handful of counts. J is TRBJ2-2 and V is TRBV14; D is ambiguous. The ends were cut back, 10 bases at V and 2 bases at J, with 14 bases in the middle. CDR3 size: 14 residues. The germline V gene encodes CDR1 SGHDN and CDR2 FVKESK. In DNA form, the CDR3 reads TGTGCCACCGCTGTCGGAGCTAACACCGGGGAGCTGTTTTTT. Its protein is CATAVGANTGELFF. Combining the CDR3 with reference TRBV14 and TRBJ2-2 gives the whole variable domain EAGVTQFPSHSVIEKGQTVTLRCDPISGHDNLYWYRRVMGKEIKFLLHFVKESKQDESGMPNNRFLAERTGGTYSTLKVQPAELEDSGVYFCATAVGANTGELFFGEGSRLTVL.

Comment on this clonotype: One end of the junction fails to match germline, which may point to a read error. This chain joins TRBV5-1 and TRBJ1-2, with D unresolved. Germline values: CDR1 SGHRS, CDR2 YFSETQ. The CDR3 has 11 amino acids. CDR3 sequence reads: CASSRRDCPGF. CDR3 bases: TGCGCCAGCAGCCGTAGAGATTGTCCAGGCTTC.

This clonotype was seen ten or more times. The DNA of the CDR3 is TGCAGTGCTAGTCCCCTCTGGGGGTTCCAAGAGACCCAGTACTTC. Translated: CSASPLWGFQETQYF. The chain joins TRBV20-1 to TRBJ2-5; either TRBD1 or TRBD2 may fit D (5 bases each). Germline V lookup: CDR1 DFQATT, CDR2 SNEGSKA (reference sequence). This CDR3 is built from 15 residues. The ends were cut back, 3 bases at V and 1 base at J, with 15 bases in the middle.

This chain uses TRBV20-1 with TRBJ2-7; a weak D match, TRBD1 (7 bases). The CDR3 covers 13 residues. Germline V CDR1 and CDR2: DFQATT, SNEGSKA (reference sequence). V lost 3 bases and J 2 bases, leaving 11 bases between the germline ends. The CDR3 loop reads CSASGRGAYEQYF. The CDR3 nucleotides read TGCAGTGCTAGTGGCAGGGGGGCCTACGAGCAGTACTTC.

In this sample, this clonotype turned up many times. The J gene is TRBJ2-7, the V gene TRBV12-3 or TRBV12-4; D remains unclear. V was cut by 5 bases and J by 2 bases, with 25 bases left in between. The CDR3 runs to 18 residues. CDR3 sequence: CASSASWPVLARAYEQYF. The CDR3 coding sequence is TGTGCCAGCAGTGCCTCCTGGCCAGTTTTAGCTAGGGCCTACGAGCAGTACTTC.

This clonotype was recorded at least ten times. The chain links TRBV10-3 to TRBJ2-5, with a weak D call TRBD2 (6 bases). CDR1 is ENHRY, CDR2 SYGVKD, per germline. The CDR3 consists of 15 residues. The V and J ends lost 4 bases and 1 base respectively, with 13 bases between them. CDR3 DNA: TGTGCCATCAGTGCGTGGGGGAGGCCCCAAGAGACCCAGTACTTC. This sequence encodes CAISAWGRPQETQYF.

In its sample, this clonotype was seen a few times. The V call is TRBV6-2 or TRBV6-3, the J call TRBJ2-1, with 10 nucleotides matching TRBD2. V shed 6 bases and J 9 bases; nucleotides not matched to a gene: 17. This CDR3 region has 17 residues. Germline CDR1 MNHEY, CDR2 SVGEGT. The CDR3 DNA reads TGTGCCAGCAGCCGTTCCGCCGGGACTAGCGTTTCCGCTGAGCAGTTCTTC. Translated: CASSRSAGTSVSAEQFF.

The table lists this clonotype with a few counts. The gene calls are TRBV28 and TRBJ1-1; 7 bases are shared with TRBD1. There are 16 residues in the CDR3. V gave up 5 bases and J gave up 4 bases; unmatched junction bases: 13. Germline CDR1 is MDHEN and CDR2 is SYDVKM. CDR3 DNA: TGTGCCAGCAGTCACAGGGGCCGCGTCGGTGGCACTGAAGCTTTCTTT. Protein: CASSHRGRVGGTEAFF. The full variable domain, in which reference TRBV28 and TRBJ1-1 provide the parts outside the CDR3, is DVKVTQSSRYLVKRTGEKVFLECVQDMDHENMFWYRQDPGLGLRLIYFSYDVKMKEKGDIPEGYSVSREKKERFSLILESASTNQTSMYLCASSHRGRVGGTEAFFGQGTRLTVV.

Many counts were recorded for this clonotype. The gene calls are TRBV28 and TRBJ2-5; no definite D call. Germline CDR1 reads MDHEN; CDR2 reads SYDVKM. Trimming removed 5 bases at V and 5 bases at J, with 9 bases between. This CDR3 has 12 residues. The chain's CDR3 is CASSQRWETQYF. For the CDR3, the DNA is TGTGCCAGCAGTCAAAGGTGGGAGACCCAGTACTTC.

In its sample, this clonotype was seen many times. The V call is TRBV28, the J call TRBJ2-3; 12 nucleotides agree with TRBD2. The CDR3 consists of 17 residues. Germline V gene lookup returns CDR1 MDHEN and CDR2 SYDVKM. The trim removed 3 bases at V and 2 bases at J, leaving 6 bases unmatched. This chain's CDR3 is CASSLTLAGGVTDTQYF. CDR3 in DNA: TGTGCCAGCAGTTTGACCCTAGCGGGAGGGGTCACAGATACGCAGTATTTT.

This clonotype was seen more than once but under ten times. The V and J genes are TRBV6-2 or TRBV6-3 and TRBJ2-7; 9 nucleotides agree with TRBD1. Germline trimming cut 6 bases from V and 4 bases from J; bases unmatched to any gene: 16. Germline V gives CDR1 MNHEY, CDR2 SVGEGT. This CDR3 is built from 17 residues. CDR3 DNA sequence: TGTGCCAGCAGCCCGGGACAGGGATCGGGGTCGGCGTACGAGCAGTACTTC. It yields the protein CASSPGQGSGSAYEQYF.

The chain carries TRBV9 and TRBJ1-1; D is undetermined. Germline V gene data show CDR1 as SGDLS and CDR2 as YYNGEE. V was pared by 0 bases and J by 0 bases, with 15 bases between. This CDR3 is 17 amino acids long. CDR3 DNA sequence: TGTGCCAGCAGCGTAGTGGCCGCTTTAAATATGAACACTGAAGCTTTCTTT. Protein: CASSVVAALNMNTEAFF.

The sample holds many counts of this clonotype. The rearrangement joins TRBV2 to TRBJ2-1; 13 bases are shared with TRBD2. The germline gives CDR1 SNHLY, CDR2 FYNNEI. The V and J ends lost 5 bases and 0 bases, in that order; junction bases with no gene match: 10. The CDR3 contains 19 residues. CDR3 nucleotides: TGTGCCAGCAGTCCCCCAGGGACTAGCGGGGATCTCTCCTACAATGAGCAGTTCTTC. This gives the protein CASSPPGTSGDLSYNEQFF.

DNA for the CDR3: TGCAGCGTTACAGCCACAGGAGAGACCCAGTACTTC. Residues: CSVTATGETQYF. V gene TRBV29-1 combines with J gene TRBJ2-5; a weak D match, TRBD1 (5 bases). Per the germline V gene, CDR1 is SQVTM and CDR2 is ANQGSEA. This CDR3 region has 12 residues. The ends were cut back, 5 bases at V and 4 bases at J, with 11 bases in the middle.

The CDR3 loop is CASSLDSWVEQFF. As DNA, the CDR3 is TGTGCCAGCAGTTTAGATAGCTGGGTTGAGCAGTTCTTC. The chain uses TRBV12-3 or TRBV12-4 and TRBJ2-1; D remains ambiguous. CDR3 length equals 13 residues. Trimming took off 1 base at V and 9 bases at J, with 10 bases between the two ends.

Concerning this clonotype: A single base separates this from a much larger clone, so it may be a read error. CDR3 residues: CATSVAWSGRVTYNEQFF. The CDR3 nucleotides are TGTGCCACCAGCGTCGCTTGGAGCGGGAGGGTAACCTACAATGAGCAGTTCTTC. J is TRBJ2-1 and V is TRBV19; 10 nucleotides match TRBD2. With 10 bases clipped from V and 2 bases from J, the junction kept 17 bases outside the gene matches. The CDR3 runs to 18 residues. Germline lookup yields CDR1 LNHDA and CDR2 SQIVND (reference sequence). Variable domain in full (rest from reference TRBV19 and TRBJ2-1): DGGITQSPKYLFRKEGQNVTLSCEQNLNHDAMYWYRQDPGQGLRLIYYSQIVNDFQKGDIAEGYSVSREKKESFPLTVTSAQKNPTAFYLCATSVAWSGRVTYNEQFFGPGTRLTVL.

The V call is TRBV4-2, the J call TRBJ2-2; D might be TRBD2 (5 bases). This CDR3 region has 17 residues. Germline CDR1 LGHNA, CDR2 YNFKEQ. Deletions cut 3 bases from V and 1 base from J, with 15 bases between. Written as DNA, the CDR3 is TGTGCCAGCAGCCACTCCCGGGATTCCCAGAACACCGGGGAGCTGTTTTTT. Protein product: CASSHSRDSQNTGELFF.

This clonotype came up many times. The chain carries TRBV6-2 or TRBV6-3 and TRBJ2-7; D not resolved. Germline CDR1 reads MNHEY; CDR2 reads SVGEGT. The CDR3 has 13 residues. Deletions cut 10 bases from V and 0 bases from J, with 13 bases between. Written as DNA, the CDR3 is TGTGCCACCAACTCGGATATCTCCTACGAGCAGTACTTC. Its translation is CATNSDISYEQYF.

This clonotype has ten or more counts. The gene calls are TRBV15 and TRBJ2-7; 9 bases line up with TRBD1. CDR1 is LNHNV, CDR2 YYDKDF, per germline (reference sequence). The CDR3 runs 15 residues. V gave up 2 bases and J gave up 4 bases; unmatched junction bases: 6. The CDR3 reads CATSRRQGVSYEQYF. CDR3 DNA: TGTGCCACCAGCAGAAGACAGGGGGTTTCTTACGAGCAGTACTTC.

This clonotype has a handful of counts. This rearrangement joins TRBV7-9 to TRBJ1-2; TRBD1 aligns across 9 bases. This CDR3 comprises 15 residues. Germline CDR1 and CDR2: SEHNR and FQNEAQ (reference sequence). The trim removed 1 base at V and 5 bases at J, leaving 5 bases unmatched. The CDR3 sequence: CASSLVDRGTYGYTF. The CDR3 nucleotides read TGTGCCAGCAGCTTAGTAGACAGGGGGACTTATGGCTACACCTTC. Together with reference TRBV7-9 and TRBJ1-2, the CDR3 gives the full variable domain: DTGVSQNPRHKITKRGQNVTFRCDPISEHNRLYWYRQTLGQGPEFLTYFQNEAQLEKSRLLSDRFSAERPKGSFSTLEIQRTEQGDSAMYLCASSLVDRGTYGYTFGSGTRLTVV.

The chain uses TRBV20-1 and TRBJ2-6; weak D call: TRBD1 (5 bases). V was trimmed by 0 bases and J by 0 bases, leaving 12 bases between them. The CDR3 is 17 amino acids. The germline V gene has CDR1 DFQATT and CDR2 SNEGSKA (reference sequence). The chain's CDR3 is CSAREMAGPSGANVLTF. CDR3 DNA: TGCAGTGCTAGAGAGATGGCAGGGCCCTCTGGGGCCAACGTCCTGACTTTC.

In this sample, this clonotype turned up a few times. J is TRBJ2-1 and V is TRBV7-6; 11 positions agree with TRBD2. This CDR3 has 17 amino acids. V was pared by 11 bases and J by 0 bases, with 12 bases of the junction left unmatched. Germline lookup yields CDR1 SGHVS and CDR2 FNYEAQ. Here the CDR3 DNA reads TGTGCCGGAAGGAAACTAGCGGGAGATGGCTCCTACAATGAGCAGTTCTTC. It yields the protein CAGRKLAGDGSYNEQFF.